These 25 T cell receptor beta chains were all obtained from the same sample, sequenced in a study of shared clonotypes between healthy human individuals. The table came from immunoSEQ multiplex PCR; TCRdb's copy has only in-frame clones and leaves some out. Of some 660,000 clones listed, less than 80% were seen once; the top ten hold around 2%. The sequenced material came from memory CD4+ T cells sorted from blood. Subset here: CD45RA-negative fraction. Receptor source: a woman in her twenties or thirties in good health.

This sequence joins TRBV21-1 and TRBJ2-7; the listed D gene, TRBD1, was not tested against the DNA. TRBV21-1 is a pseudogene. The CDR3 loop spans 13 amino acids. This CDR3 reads CASSKRGQYEQYF. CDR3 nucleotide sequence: TGTGCCAGCAGCAAACGGGGACAGTACGAGCAGTACTTC.

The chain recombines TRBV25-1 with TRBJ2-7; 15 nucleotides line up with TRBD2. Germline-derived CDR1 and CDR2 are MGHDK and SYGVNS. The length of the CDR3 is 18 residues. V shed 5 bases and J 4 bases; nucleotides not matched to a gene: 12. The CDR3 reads CASSPGTSGRRSWYEQYF. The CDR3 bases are TGTGCCAGCAGTCCCGGGACTAGCGGGAGGAGGAGTTGGTACGAGCAGTACTTC.

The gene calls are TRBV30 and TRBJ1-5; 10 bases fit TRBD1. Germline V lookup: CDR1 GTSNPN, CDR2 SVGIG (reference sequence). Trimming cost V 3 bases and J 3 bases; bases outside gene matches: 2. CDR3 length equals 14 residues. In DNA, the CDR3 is TGTGCCTGGAGCGGACAGGGGGACAATCAGCCCCAGCATTTT. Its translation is CAWSGQGDNQPQHF.

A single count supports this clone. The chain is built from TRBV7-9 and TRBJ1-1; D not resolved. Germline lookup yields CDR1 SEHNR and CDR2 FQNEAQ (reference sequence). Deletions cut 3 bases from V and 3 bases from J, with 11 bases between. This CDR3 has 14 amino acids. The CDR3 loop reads CASSLTLTYTEAFF. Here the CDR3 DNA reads TGTGCCAGCAGCTTGACCCTAACGTACACTGAAGCTTTCTTT. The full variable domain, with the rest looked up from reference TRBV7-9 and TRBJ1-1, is DTGVSQNPRHKITKRGQNVTFRCDPISEHNRLYWYRQTLGQGPEFLTYFQNEAQLEKSRLLSDRFSAERPKGSFSTLEIQRTEQGDSAMYLCASSLTLTYTEAFFGQGTRLTVV.

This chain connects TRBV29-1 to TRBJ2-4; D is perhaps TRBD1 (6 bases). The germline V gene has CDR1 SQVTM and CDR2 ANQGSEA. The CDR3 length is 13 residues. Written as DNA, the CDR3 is TGCAGTCTCAACAGGGTAGAGCGGAACATTCAGTACTTC. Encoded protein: CSLNRVERNIQYF.

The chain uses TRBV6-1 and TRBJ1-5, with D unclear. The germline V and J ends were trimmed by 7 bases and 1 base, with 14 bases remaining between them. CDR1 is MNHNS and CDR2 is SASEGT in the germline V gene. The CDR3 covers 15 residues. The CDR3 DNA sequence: TGTGCCAGCATCAAGGCAATAGGGAGCAATCAGCCCCAGCATTTT. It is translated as CASIKAIGSNQPQHF.

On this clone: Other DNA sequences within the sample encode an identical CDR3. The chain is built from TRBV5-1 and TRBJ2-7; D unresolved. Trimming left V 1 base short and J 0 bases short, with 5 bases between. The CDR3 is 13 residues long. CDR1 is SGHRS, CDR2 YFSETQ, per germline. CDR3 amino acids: CASSLSSSYEQYF. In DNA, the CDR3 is TGCGCCAGCAGCTTGTCGAGCTCCTACGAGCAGTACTTC.

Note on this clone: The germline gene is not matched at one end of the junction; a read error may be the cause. CDR3 amino acids: CASSDGGRLHF. The CDR3 DNA follows: TGCGCCAGCAGTGATGGCGGGAGGTTGCACTTC. The V call is TRBV10-1, the J call TRBJ2-7; TRBD2 matches 8 bases. This CDR3 is 11 amino acids long. Germline loops: CDR1 WNHNN, CDR2 SYGVQD (reference sequence).

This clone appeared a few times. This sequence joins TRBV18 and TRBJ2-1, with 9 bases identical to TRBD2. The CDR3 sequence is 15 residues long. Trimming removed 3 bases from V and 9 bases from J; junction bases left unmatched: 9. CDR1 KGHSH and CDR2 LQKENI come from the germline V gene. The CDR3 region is CASSPWVSGRGEQFF. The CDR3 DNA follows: TGTGCCAGCTCACCGTGGGTTAGCGGGAGAGGTGAGCAGTTCTTC.

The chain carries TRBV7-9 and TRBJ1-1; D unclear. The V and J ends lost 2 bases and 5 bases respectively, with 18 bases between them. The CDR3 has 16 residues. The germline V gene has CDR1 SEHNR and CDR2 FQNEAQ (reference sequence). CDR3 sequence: CASSLIDWGTWTEAFF. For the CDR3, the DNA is TGTGCCAGCAGCTTAATTGACTGGGGTACATGGACTGAAGCTTTCTTT.

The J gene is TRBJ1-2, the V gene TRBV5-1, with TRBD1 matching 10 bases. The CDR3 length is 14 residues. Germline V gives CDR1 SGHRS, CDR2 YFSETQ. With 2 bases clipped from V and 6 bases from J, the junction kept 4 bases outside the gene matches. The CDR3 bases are TGCGCCAGCAGCTTAACCGGGACAGGGGATGGCTACACCTTC. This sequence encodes CASSLTGTGDGYTF.

The CDR3 reads CASSLGGVREETQYF. CDR3 sequence (DNA): TGTGCCAGCAGCTTAGGTGGTGTCAGGGAAGAGACCCAGTACTTC. This rearrangement joins TRBV11-2 to TRBJ2-5; maybe TRBD1 (5 bases). The germline CDR1 and CDR2 sequences are SGHAT and FQNNGV. The CDR3 spans 15 residues. Trimming stripped 1 base from V and 3 bases from J, with 12 bases between. The full variable domain, completed using reference TRBV11-2 and TRBJ2-5, is EAGVAQSPRYKIIEKRQSVAFWCNPISGHATLYWYQQILGQGPKLLIQFQNNGVVDDSQLPKDRFSAERLKGVDSTLKIQPAKLEDSAVYLCASSLGGVREETQYFGPGTRLLVL.

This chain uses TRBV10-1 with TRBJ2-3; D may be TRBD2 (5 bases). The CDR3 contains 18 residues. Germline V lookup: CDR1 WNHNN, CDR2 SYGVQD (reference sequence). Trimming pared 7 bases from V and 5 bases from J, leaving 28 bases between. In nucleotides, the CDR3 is TGCGCCAGCAATAACAACGGGATATTAGCCCCCCAAGGAGATACGCAGTATTTT. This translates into CASNNNGILAPQGDTQYF.

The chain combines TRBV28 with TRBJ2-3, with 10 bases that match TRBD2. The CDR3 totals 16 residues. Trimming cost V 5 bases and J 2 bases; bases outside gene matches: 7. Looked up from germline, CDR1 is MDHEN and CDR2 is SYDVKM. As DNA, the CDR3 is TGTGCCAGCAGTCGGACTAGCGGATTATTCACAGATACGCAGTATTTT. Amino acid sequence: CASSRTSGLFTDTQYF.

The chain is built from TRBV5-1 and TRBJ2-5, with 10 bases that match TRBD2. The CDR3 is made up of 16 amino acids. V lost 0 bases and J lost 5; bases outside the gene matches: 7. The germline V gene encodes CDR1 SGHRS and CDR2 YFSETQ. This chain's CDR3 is CASSLVVAGGMETQYF. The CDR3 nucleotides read TGCGCCAGCAGCTTGGTGGTAGCGGGAGGCATGGAGACCCAGTACTTC.

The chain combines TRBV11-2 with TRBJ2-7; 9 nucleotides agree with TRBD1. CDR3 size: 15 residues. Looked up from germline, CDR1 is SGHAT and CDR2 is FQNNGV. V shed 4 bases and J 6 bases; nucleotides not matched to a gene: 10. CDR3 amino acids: CASSSTGTGILEQYF. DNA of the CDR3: TGTGCCAGCAGCTCGACCGGGACAGGGATTCTCGAGCAGTACTTC. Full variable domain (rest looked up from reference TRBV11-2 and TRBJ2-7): EAGVAQSPRYKIIEKRQSVAFWCNPISGHATLYWYQQILGQGPKLLIQFQNNGVVDDSQLPKDRFSAERLKGVDSTLKIQPAKLEDSAVYLCASSSTGTGILEQYFGPGTRLTVT.

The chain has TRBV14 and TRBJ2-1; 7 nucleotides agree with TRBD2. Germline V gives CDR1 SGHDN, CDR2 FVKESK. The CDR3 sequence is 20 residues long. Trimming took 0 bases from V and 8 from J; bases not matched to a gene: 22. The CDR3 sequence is CASSQDGGLVLAEGYDEQFF. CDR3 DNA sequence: TGTGCCAGCAGCCAAGACGGCGGACTGGTGCTAGCGGAGGGTTACGATGAGCAGTTCTTC. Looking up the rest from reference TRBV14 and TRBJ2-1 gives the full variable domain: EAGVTQFPSHSVIEKGQTVTLRCDPISGHDNLYWYRRVMGKEIKFLLHFVKESKQDESGMPNNRFLAERTGGTYSTLKVQPAELEDSGVYFCASSQDGGLVLAEGYDEQFFGPGTRLTVL.

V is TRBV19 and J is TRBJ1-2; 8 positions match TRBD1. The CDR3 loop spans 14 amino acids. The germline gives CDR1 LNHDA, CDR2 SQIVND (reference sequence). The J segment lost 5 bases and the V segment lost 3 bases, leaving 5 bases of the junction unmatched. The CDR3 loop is CASSIGQGWYGYTF. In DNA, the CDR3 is TGTGCCAGTAGTATTGGACAGGGTTGGTATGGCTACACCTTC.

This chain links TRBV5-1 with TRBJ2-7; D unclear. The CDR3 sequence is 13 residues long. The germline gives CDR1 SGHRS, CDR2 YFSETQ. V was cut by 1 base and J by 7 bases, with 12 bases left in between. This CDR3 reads CASSLFSAVEQYF. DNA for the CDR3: TGCGCCAGCAGCTTGTTCAGCGCTGTAGAGCAGTACTTC.

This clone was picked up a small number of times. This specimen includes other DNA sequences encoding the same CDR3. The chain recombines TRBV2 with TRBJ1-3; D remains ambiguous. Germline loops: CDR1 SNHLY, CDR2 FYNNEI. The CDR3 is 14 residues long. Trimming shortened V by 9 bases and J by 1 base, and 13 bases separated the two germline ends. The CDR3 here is CASSGAGSGNTIYF. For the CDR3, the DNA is TGTGCCAGTTCGGGCGCGGGGTCTGGAAACACCATATATTTT.

The CDR3 sequence is CASSLAGRNYGYTF. The CDR3 DNA reads TGTGCCAGCAGCTTAGCGGGACGGAACTATGGCTACACCTTC. The chain recombines TRBV7-3 with TRBJ1-2, with TRBD1 as a possible D gene (5 bases). V lost 2 bases, J lost 2 bases, and 9 bases lay in between. This CDR3 has 14 residues. The germline V gene encodes CDR1 SGHTA and CDR2 FQGTGA.

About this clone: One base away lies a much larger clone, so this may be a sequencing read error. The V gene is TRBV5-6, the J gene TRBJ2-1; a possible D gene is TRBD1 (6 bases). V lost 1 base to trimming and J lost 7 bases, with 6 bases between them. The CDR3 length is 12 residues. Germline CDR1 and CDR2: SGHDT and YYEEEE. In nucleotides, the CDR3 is TGTGCCAGCAGCTTGACAGGGAATGAGCAGTTCTTC. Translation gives CASSLTGNEQFF.

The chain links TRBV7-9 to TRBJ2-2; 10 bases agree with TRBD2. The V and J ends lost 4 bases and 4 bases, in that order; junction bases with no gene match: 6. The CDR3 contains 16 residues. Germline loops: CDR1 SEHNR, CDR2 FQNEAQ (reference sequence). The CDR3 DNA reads TGTGCCAGCAGCTCTCGGACTAGCGGAGGCACCGGGGAGCTGTTTTTT. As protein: CASSSRTSGGTGELFF.

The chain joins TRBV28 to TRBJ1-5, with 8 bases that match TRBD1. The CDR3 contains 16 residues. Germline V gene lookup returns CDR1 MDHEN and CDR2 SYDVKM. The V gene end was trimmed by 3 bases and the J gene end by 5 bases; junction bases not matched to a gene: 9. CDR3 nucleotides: TGTGCCAGCAGTTTTTCCCCCCCAGGGGGCGATCAGCCCCAGCATTTT. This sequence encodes CASSFSPPGGDQPQHF.

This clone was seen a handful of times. The CDR3 DNA reads TGTGCCTGGAGTTTGCGCGCCGATCAGCCCCAGCATTTT. Its translation is CAWSLRADQPQHF. The chain joins TRBV30 to TRBJ1-5, with unresolved D. There are 13 residues in the CDR3. Germline-derived CDR1 and CDR2 are GTSNPN and SVGIG (reference sequence). The germline V and J ends were trimmed by 2 bases and 5 bases, with 10 bases remaining between them. The complete variable domain, with remaining parts taken from reference TRBV30 and TRBJ1-5, reads SQTIHQWPATLVQPVGSPLSLECTVEGTSNPNLYWYRQAAGRGLQLLFYSVGIGQISSEVPQNLSASRPQDRQFILSSKKLLLSDSGFYLCAWSLRADQPQHFGDGTRLSIL.